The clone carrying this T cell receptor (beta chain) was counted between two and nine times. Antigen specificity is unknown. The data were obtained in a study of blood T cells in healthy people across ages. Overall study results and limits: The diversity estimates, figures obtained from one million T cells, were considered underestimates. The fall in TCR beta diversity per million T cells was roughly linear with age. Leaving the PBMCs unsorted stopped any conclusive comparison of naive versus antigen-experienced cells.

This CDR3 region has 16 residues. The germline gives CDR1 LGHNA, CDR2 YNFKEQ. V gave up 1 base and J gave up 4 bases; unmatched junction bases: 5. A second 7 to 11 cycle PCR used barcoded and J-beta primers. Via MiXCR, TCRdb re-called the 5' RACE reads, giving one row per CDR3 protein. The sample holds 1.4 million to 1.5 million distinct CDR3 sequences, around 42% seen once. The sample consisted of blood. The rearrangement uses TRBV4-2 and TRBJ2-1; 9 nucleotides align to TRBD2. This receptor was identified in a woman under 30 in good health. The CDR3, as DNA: TGTGCCAGCAGCCAAGCCTCGCTAGCGGGGTACAATGAGCAGTTCTTC. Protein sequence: CASSQASLAGYNEQFF.